These T cell receptor beta chains were read from a single sample in a study of graft-versus-host responses after intestinal transplantation. Antigen specificity for these receptors is unknown. Sequencing used immunoSEQ multiplex PCR; TCRdb keeps in-frame clones, though not all of them. The sample has around 100,000 clones, about 88% seen once. Sequenced here: unstimulated CD4+ T cells sorted from spleen or lymph node cells, sampled before transplant. Receptors were obtained from a human donor who was the organ donor for an intestinal transplant. The CDR3 runs from the conserved cysteine through the conserved F or W. Each record gives: J gene, V gene, D gene, clone size, CDR3 DNA, CDR3 protein. D genes are given only for firm matches. Size is omitted from some rows. Given values are once, few, many or a class for expanded clones.

J: TRBJ1-5
V: TRBV19
D: -
size: -
DNA: TGTGCCAGTAGAATGCAGGGAGAGGGCAATCAGCCCCAGCATTTT
CDR3: CASRMQGEGNQPQHF

J: TRBJ1-1
V: TRBV30
D: -
size: -
DNA: TGTGCCTGCCAAGGGTCGATTGGTCCTTACACTGAAGCTTTCTTT
CDR3: CACQGSIGPYTEAFF

J: TRBJ1-1
V: TRBV5-1
D: TRBD1
size: -
DNA: TGCGCCAGCAGTCATAGTCGGGACAGGGACACTGAAGCTTTCTTT
CDR3: CASSHSRDRDTEAFF

J: TRBJ2-7
V: TRBV27
D: -
size: -
DNA: TGTGCCAGCAGTTTATCGACGACAGCTTCCTACGAGCAGTACTTC
CDR3: CASSLSTTASYEQYF

J: TRBJ1-2
V: TRBV2
D: -
size: -
DNA: TGTGCCAGCAGGCCAGATGCGCTCGCGAATTATGGCTACACCTTC
CDR3: CASRPDALANYGYTF

J: TRBJ2-1
V: TRBV19
D: -
size: -
DNA: TGTGCCAGTAGTCCTGGGGCAGTCTACAATGAGCAGTTCTTC
CDR3: CASSPGAVYNEQFF

J: TRBJ1-2
V: TRBV30
D: -
size: -
DNA: TGTGCCTGGAGTACGGGACTTGGGTATGGCTACACCTTC
CDR3: CAWSTGLGYGYTF

J: TRBJ2-5
V: TRBV11-3
D: -
size: -
DNA: TGTGCCAGCAGCTTGAGTAGGGCGGGAGAGACCCAGTACTTC
CDR3: CASSLSRAGETQYF

J: TRBJ2-3
V: TRBV4-1
D: -
size: -
DNA: TGCGCCAGCAGCCCTACGACCCAGGGGATTTTTATTGATACGCAGTATTTT
CDR3: CASSPTTQGIFIDTQYF

J: TRBJ2-3
V: TRBV14
D: -
size: -
DNA: TGTGCCAGCAGCACCCGGGACCAGCGCGCAGATACGCAGTATTTT
CDR3: CASSTRDQRADTQYF

J: TRBJ2-1
V: TRBV27
D: -
size: -
DNA: TGTGCCAGCAGTACTATGAGCTCCTACAATGAGCAGTTCTTC
CDR3: CASSTMSSYNEQFF

J: TRBJ2-2
V: TRBV30
D: -
size: -
DNA: TGTGCCTGGAGCCGAGGAGGGGTCCGGACCGGGGAGCTGTTTTTT
CDR3: CAWSRGGVRTGELFF

J: TRBJ2-1
V: TRBV4-2
D: -
size: -
DNA: TGTGCCAGCAGCCAAGAGGGGGGCCGGGACAATGAGCAGTTCTTC
CDR3: CASSQEGGRDNEQFF

J: TRBJ2-7
V: TRBV5-1
D: TRBD1
size: -
DNA: TGCGCCAGCAGTTACCTCCCGGGACAGGGCTACGAGCAGTACTTC
CDR3: CASSYLPGQGYEQYF

J: TRBJ2-7
V: TRBV30
D: -
size: -
DNA: TGTGCCTGGAGTATCTTGACCGAGCAGTACTTC
CDR3: CAWSILTEQYF

J: TRBJ2-7
V: TRBV6-6
D: TRBD2
size: -
DNA: TGTGCCAGCAGGCCTCCTAGCGGCGAGCAGTACTTC
CDR3: CASRPPSGEQYF

J: TRBJ1-2
V: TRBV5-8
D: -
size: -
DNA: TGTGCCAGCAGCTTGCGGGGGACATCCCAAGGATATGGCTACACCTTC
CDR3: CASSLRGTSQGYGYTF

J: TRBJ1-2
V: TRBV25-1
D: -
size: -
DNA: TGTGCCAGCAGTGATGGTATCCTCGCGGGCTACACCTTC
CDR3: CASSDGILAGYTF

J: TRBJ2-4
V: TRBV30
D: TRBD1
size: -
DNA: TGTGCCTGGAGTTTAACAGGGGGGTCGGCCAAAAACATTCAGTACTTC
CDR3: CAWSLTGGSAKNIQYF

J: TRBJ2-1
V: TRBV30
D: -
size: -
DNA: TGTGCCTGGAGTGTCGGGCACCAAGGGGGTTACAATGAGCAGTTCTTC
CDR3: CAWSVGHQGGYNEQFF

J: TRBJ1-1
V: TRBV18
D: TRBD1
size: -
DNA: TGTGCCAGCTCGTCGACAGGGGGAACTGAAGCTTTCTTT
CDR3: CASSSTGGTEAFF

J: TRBJ1-5
V: TRBV28
D: -
size: -
DNA: TGTGCCAGCAGCTACCCGGGAGGGAGCAATCAGCCCCAGCATTTT
CDR3: CASSYPGGSNQPQHF

J: TRBJ1-2
V: TRBV6-5
D: -
size: -
DNA: TGTGCCAGCAGTTCCGGGCCCTGGCAGGGTGTATATGGCTACACCTTC
CDR3: CASSSGPWQGVYGYTF

J: TRBJ2-1
V: TRBV2
D: -
size: -
DNA: TGTGCCAGCAGTCAGGGGTGGAGAGAGCAGTTCTTC
CDR3: CASSQGWREQFF

J: TRBJ2-3
V: TRBV18
D: -
size: -
DNA: TGTGCCAGCTCATCCGCAGGGACCTGGAGAGATACGCAGTATTTT
CDR3: CASSSAGTWRDTQYF

J: TRBJ2-3
V: TRBV7-3
D: -
size: once
DNA: TGTGCCAGCAGGTCCAGGGGGGGGGCCACAGATACGCAGTATTTT
CDR3: CASRSRGGATDTQYF

J: TRBJ1-4
V: TRBV5-4
D: -
size: once
DNA: TGTGCCAGCAGCCAATCGACAATGGGTTCCGAAAAACTGTTTTTT
CDR3: CASSQSTMGSEKLFF

J: TRBJ1-6
V: TRBV5-3
D: -
size: -
DNA: TGTGGTAGTGAGCGCAGGGGATCCTATAATTCACCCCTCCACTTT
CDR3: CGSERRGSYNSPLHF

J: TRBJ2-1
V: TRBV6-1
D: -
size: -
DNA: TGTGCCAGCATCATGGACTTATTTGGAGAGCAGTTCTTC
CDR3: CASIMDLFGEQFF